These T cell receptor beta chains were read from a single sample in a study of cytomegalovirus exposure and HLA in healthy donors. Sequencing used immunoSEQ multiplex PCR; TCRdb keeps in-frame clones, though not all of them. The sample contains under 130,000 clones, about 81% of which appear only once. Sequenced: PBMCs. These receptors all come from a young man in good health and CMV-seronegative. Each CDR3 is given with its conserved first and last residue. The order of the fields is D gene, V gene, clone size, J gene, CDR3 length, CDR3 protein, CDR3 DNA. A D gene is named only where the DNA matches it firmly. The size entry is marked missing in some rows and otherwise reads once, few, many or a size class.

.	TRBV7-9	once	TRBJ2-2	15	CASSLVRSGTGELFF	TGTGCCAGCAGCTTAGTCAGAAGTGGCACCGGGGAGCTGTTTTTT
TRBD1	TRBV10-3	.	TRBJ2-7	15	CAISESRTGHHEQYF	TGTGCCATCAGTGAGTCTCGGACAGGGCACCACGAGCAGTACTTC
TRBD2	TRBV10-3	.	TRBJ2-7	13	CAISRLAWDEQYF	TGTGCCATCAGCCGACTAGCTTGGGATGAGCAGTACTTC
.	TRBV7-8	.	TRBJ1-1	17	CASSLQVVRGGNTEAFF	TGTGCCAGCAGCTTACAGGTGGTCAGAGGGGGAAACACTGAAGCTTTCTTT
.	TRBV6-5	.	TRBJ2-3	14	CASSMTSRGYTQYF	TGTGCCAGCAGTATGACTAGTCGCGGGTATACGCAGTATTTT
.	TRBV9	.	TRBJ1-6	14	CASSVTDSWSPLHF	TGTGCCAGCAGCGTAACTGACAGCTGGTCACCCCTCCACTTT
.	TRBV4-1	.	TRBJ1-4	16	CASSQEGAGTYEKLFF	TGCGCCAGCAGCCAAGAGGGCGCCGGAACTTATGAAAAACTGTTTTTT
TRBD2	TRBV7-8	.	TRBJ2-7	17	CASSRVAGGSLSYEQYF	TGTGCCAGCAGTCGAGTGGCGGGAGGTTCCCTCTCCTACGAGCAGTACTTC
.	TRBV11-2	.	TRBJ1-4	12	CASSLLNEKLFF	TGTGCCAGCAGCTTATTAAATGAAAAACTGTTTTTT
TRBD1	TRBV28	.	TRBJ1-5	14	CASSLTGPNQPQHF	TGTGCCAGCAGTCTGACAGGGCCTAATCAGCCCCAGCATTTT
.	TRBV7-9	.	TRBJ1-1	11	CASSAAVEAFF	TGTGCCAGCAGCGCGGCAGTTGAAGCTTTCTTT
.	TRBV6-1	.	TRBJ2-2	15	CASRQTLQGSGELFF	TGTGCCAGCAGGCAAACGCTTCAGGGTTCCGGGGAGCTGTTTTTT
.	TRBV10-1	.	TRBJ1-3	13	CASSRDAGNTIYF	TGCGCCAGCAGCAGGGATGCTGGAAACACCATATATTTT
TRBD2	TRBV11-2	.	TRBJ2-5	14	CASSALAGGETQYF	TGTGCCAGCAGCGCACTAGCGGGGGGGGAGACCCAGTACTTC
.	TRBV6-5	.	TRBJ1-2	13	CASSNQGPNGYTF	TGTGCCAGCAGTAACCAGGGTCCTAATGGCTACACCTTC
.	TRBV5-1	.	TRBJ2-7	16	CASSLGGSAVSYEQYF	TGCGCCAGCAGCTTGGGTGGTAGCGCTGTCTCCTACGAGCAGTACTTC
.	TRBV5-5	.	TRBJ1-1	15	CASSYRGTGNTEAFF	TGTGCCAGCAGCTACCGGGGGACGGGCAACACTGAAGCTTTCTTT